The clone carrying this T cell receptor (beta chain) was counted ten times or more. Its specificity is not known. This sample stems from a study of neurological immune-mediated disorders. V was trimmed by 6 bases and J by 7 bases, leaving 27 bases between them. This CDR3 spans 17 amino acids. In germline, CDR1 is SGHVS, CDR2 FQNEAQ. Study-level points and caveats: No CDR3 amino acid sequences recurred among expanded clones across subjects, suggesting private repertoires in all groups. While HTLV-1-associated myelopathy showed the greatest TCR clonal expansion, multiple sclerosis showed the least, falling below healthy controls.

Volunteers attending a blood bank in Maryland, USA, served as healthy controls. By 5'RACE with 10-nucleotide random UMIs, the cDNA was made. TCRdb used MiXCR to reprocess the 5' RACE reads, holding one entry per CDR3 protein. The sample yields over 11,000 distinct CDR3 sequences, less than 11% seen once. Specimen: PBMCs. This TCR derives from a woman aged 40-49 years in good health. The chain combines TRBV7-8 with TRBJ1-1; tentative D call: TRBD1 (5 bases). The CDR3 sequence is CASSFPAQGTRAVEAFF. Written as DNA, the CDR3 is TGTGCCAGCAGTTTCCCGGCGCAGGGAACGAGGGCCGTTGAAGCTTTCTTT.